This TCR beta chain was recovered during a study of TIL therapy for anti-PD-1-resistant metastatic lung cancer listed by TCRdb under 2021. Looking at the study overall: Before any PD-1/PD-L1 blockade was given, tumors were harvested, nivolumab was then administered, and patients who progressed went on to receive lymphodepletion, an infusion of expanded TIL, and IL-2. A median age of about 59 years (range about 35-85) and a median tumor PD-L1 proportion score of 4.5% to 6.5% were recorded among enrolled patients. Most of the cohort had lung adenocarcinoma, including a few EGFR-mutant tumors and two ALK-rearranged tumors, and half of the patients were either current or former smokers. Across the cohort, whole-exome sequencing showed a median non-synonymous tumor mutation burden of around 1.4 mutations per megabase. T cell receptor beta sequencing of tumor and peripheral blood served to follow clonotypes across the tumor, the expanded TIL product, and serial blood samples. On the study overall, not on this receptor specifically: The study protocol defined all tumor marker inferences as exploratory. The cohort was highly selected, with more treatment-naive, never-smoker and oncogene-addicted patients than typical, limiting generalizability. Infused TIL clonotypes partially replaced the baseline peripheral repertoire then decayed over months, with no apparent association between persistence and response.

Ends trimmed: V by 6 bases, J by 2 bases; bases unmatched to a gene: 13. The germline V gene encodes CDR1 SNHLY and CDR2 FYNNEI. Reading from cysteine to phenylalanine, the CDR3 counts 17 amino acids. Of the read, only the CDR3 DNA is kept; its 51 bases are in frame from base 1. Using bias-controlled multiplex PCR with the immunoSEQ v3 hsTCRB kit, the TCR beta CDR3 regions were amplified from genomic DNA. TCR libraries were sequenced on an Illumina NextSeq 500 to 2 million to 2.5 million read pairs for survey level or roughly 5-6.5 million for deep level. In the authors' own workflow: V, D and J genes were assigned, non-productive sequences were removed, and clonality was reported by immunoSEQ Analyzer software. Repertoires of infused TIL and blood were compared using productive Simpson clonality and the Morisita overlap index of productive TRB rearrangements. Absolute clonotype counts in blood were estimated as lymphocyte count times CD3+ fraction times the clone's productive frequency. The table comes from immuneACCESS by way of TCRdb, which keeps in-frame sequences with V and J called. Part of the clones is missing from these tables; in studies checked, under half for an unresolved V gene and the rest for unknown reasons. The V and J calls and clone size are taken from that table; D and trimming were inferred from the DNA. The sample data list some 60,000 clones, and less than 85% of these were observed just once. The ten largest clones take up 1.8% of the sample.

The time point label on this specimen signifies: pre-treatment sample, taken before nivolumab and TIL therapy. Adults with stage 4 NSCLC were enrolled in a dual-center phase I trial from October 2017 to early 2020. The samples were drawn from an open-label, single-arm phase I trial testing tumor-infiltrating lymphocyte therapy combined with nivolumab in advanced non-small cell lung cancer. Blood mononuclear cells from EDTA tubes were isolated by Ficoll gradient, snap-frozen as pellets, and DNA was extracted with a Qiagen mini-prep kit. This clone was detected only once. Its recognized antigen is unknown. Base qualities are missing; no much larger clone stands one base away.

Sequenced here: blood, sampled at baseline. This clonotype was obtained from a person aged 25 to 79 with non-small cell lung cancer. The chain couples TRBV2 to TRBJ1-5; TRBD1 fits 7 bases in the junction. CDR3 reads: CASRRLRARGGNQPQHF. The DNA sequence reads TGTGCCAGCAGGCGCTTACGGGCCAGGGGGGGCAATCAGCCCCAGCATTTT. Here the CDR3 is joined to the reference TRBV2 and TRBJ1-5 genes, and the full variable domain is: EPEVTQTPSHQVTQMGQEVILRCVPISNHLYFYWYRQILGQKVEFLVSFYNNEISEKSEIFDDQFSVERPDGSNFTLKIRSTKLEDSAMYFCASRRLRARGGNQPQHFGDGTRLSIL.